The 10 T cell receptor beta chains in this list originate from one sample, sequenced in a study of blood T cells in healthy people across ages (dated by TCRdb to between 2015 and 2017). Libraries came from 5' RACE. Reads for this sample came from an Illumina HiSeq 2500. A second PCR of roughly 7 to 11 cycles was performed with a sample-barcoded 5' primer and a J-beta primer mix. The public reads were reanalyzed by TCRdb: fastp trimming at Q25, MiXCR alignment, in-frame beta chains only. Rows with one shared CDR3 protein collapse into an entry with the most common genes and DNA. Within this sample are 650,000 to 700,000 distinct CDR3 sequences, with 32% of them counted one time only. Together, the top ten hold 15% of the sample. The sample comprised blood. The receptors shown here come from a woman of 80 years or more in good health. Donor details come from another sample of the same person, matched by shared clones.

On this clonotype itself: With a much larger clone just one base away, this may be a read error. The chain couples TRBV5-1 to TRBJ2-3; TRBD1 matches at 9 bases. The CDR3 has 17 residues. CDR1 and CDR2 (germline): SGHRS, YFSETQ. The V gene end was trimmed by 0 bases and the J gene end by 4 bases; junction bases not matched to a gene: 9. The CDR3, as DNA: TGCGCCAGCAGCTTGGCCATGGGGGGACAGGGCGCAGATACGCAGTATTTT. Its protein is CASSLAMGGQGADTQYF.

The chain links TRBV12-3 or TRBV12-4 to TRBJ2-5; the D gene is possibly TRBD2 (5 bases). The CDR3 has 13 residues. V was shortened by 3 bases and J by 1 base, with 6 bases between the two germline ends. The CDR3 sequence is CASSFLAQETQYF. DNA of the CDR3: TGTGCCAGCAGTTTCCTAGCCCAAGAGACCCAGTACTTC.

This clonotype was counted many times. This CDR3 is CASAPGQGYLGYTF. The CDR3 DNA reads TGTGCTAGTGCCCCCGGACAGGGGTATTTAGGCTACACCTTC. V gene TRBV12-5 combines with J gene TRBJ1-2; TRBD1 agrees at 9 bases. V lost 7 bases to trimming and J lost 8 bases; unmatched junction nucleotides: 11. Germline lookup yields CDR1 LGHNT and CDR2 FRNRAP. CDR3 length: 14 residues. Based on the CDR3 plus reference TRBV12-5 and TRBJ1-2, the full variable domain is DARVTQTPRHKVTEMGQEVTMRCQPILGHNTVFWYRQTMMQGLELLAYFRNRAPLDDSGMPKDRFSAEMPDATLATLKIQPSEPRDSAVYFCASAPGQGYLGYTFGSGTRLTVV.

Worth noting for this clonotype: Sequence at one end of the junction differs from germline and may be a read error. V gene TRBV7-9 combines with J gene TRBJ2-1; 9 bases are a match to TRBD2. The CDR3 extends over 14 amino acids. CDR1 and CDR2 (germline): SEHNR, FQNEAQ (reference sequence). As DNA, the CDR3 is TGTGCCAGTAGCTACCAGACTAGCGGAGAGACCCAGTTCTTC. It specifies CASSYQTSGETQFF.

This clonotype turned up a few times. A much bigger clone sits one base away, suggesting this may be a read error. The J gene is TRBJ2-6, the V gene TRBV10-3, with 8 bases lining up with TRBD2. Germline lookup yields CDR1 ENHRY and CDR2 SYGVKD. V shed 6 bases and J 2 bases; nucleotides not matched to a gene: 12. The CDR3 runs 18 residues. CDR3 loop: CAISGGGGSSTGANVLTF. DNA of the CDR3: TGTGCCATCAGCGGGGGGGGCGGTTCCTCGACTGGGGCCAACGTCCTGACTTTC.

This clonotype was observed a handful of times. A much larger clone lies one base from this, so it may be a read error. The chain employs TRBV4-1 and TRBJ2-7, with D possibly matching TRBD1 (6 bases). With 4 bases removed from V and 5 bases from J, the gap between germline ends came to 15 bases. CDR1 and CDR2 from the germline V gene are MGHRA and YSYEKL. This CDR3 spans 14 amino acids. CDR3 DNA sequence: TGCGCCAGCAGCCCACGGACAGAGAGCCACGAGCAGTACTTC. It encodes CASSPRTESHEQYF.

This chain joins TRBV15 and TRBJ1-4; 9 nucleotides agree with TRBD1. There are 14 residues in the CDR3. With V trimmed by 5 bases and J by 11 bases, 9 bases remained unmatched. Germline values: CDR1 LNHNV, CDR2 YYDKDF (reference sequence). Here the CDR3 DNA reads TGTGCCACCAGCGTAAGGACAGGGGTGGATAAACTGTTTTTT. Amino acid sequence: CATSVRTGVDKLFF. Supplemented by reference TRBV15 and TRBJ1-4, the full variable domain reads DAMVIQNPRYQVTQFGKPVTLSCSQTLNHNVMYWYQQKSSQAPKLLFHYYDKDFNNEADTPDNFQSRRPNTSFCFLDIRSPGLGDTAMYLCATSVRTGVDKLFFGSGTQLSVL.

In this sample, this clonotype turned up a few times. No DNA is shown, since the ends of the CDR3 on it are uncertain; the CDR3 is the one TCRdb lists. This rearrangement joins TRBV20-1 to TRBJ1-2; the D call in the table, TRBD1, was not verified against the DNA. The length of the CDR3 is 12 amino acids, counting both ends. Germline V gene data show CDR1 as DFQATT and CDR2 as SNEGSKA (reference sequence). CDR3 residues: CSAHLGGYGCTF.

On this clonotype itself: A much bigger clone sits one base away, suggesting this may be a read error. The gene calls are TRBV6-5 and TRBJ2-6; D is possibly TRBD1 (5 bases). There are 20 residues in the CDR3. Germline loops: CDR1 MNHEY, CDR2 SVGAGI. CDR3 sequence: CASSYSNPADWYSGADVLTF. The CDR3, as DNA: TGTGCCAGCAGTTACTCCAATCCTGCAGACTGGTACTCTGGGGCCGACGTCCTGACTTTC.

This clonotype was detected many times. The V and J genes are TRBV12-3 or TRBV12-4 and TRBJ2-7, with 11 nucleotides matching TRBD2. V dropped 5 bases and J dropped 2; count of bases not matched to a gene: 8. This CDR3 has 16 residues. The CDR3 sequence: CASSPGTSGSTYEQYF. The CDR3 region has the DNA TGTGCCAGCAGTCCAGGGACTAGCGGCTCGACCTACGAGCAGTACTTC.